This T cell receptor beta chain was documented in a study of T cells in Graves' hyperthyroidism and ophthalmopathy. On this clonotype itself: Its antigen is not known.

The V gene's germline CDR1 is MNHEY and CDR2 SVGAGI. V shed 2 bases and J shed 0 bases, with 10 bases lying between them. The CDR3 has 15 amino acids. RNA transcripts were the template for amplifying TCR beta CDR3 regions. First-round RT-PCR with HTBI primers amplified the TCR CDR3 region. TCRdb used MiXCR to reprocess the multiplex PCR reads, holding one entry per CDR3 protein. Of about 350,000 distinct CDR3 sequences in the sample, 15% to 20% were seen once. For ophthalmopathy patients, the Clinical Activity Score was at least 3 and the NOSPECS grade at least 4; duration was under 3 months. Study-wide results and limits: Ophthalmopathy was distinguished from stable hyperthyroidism by 13 V-J signatures. Blood also carried most thyroid clonotypes expanded above 0.001.

The sequencing input was blood. This rearrangement joins TRBV6-5 to TRBJ1-1; no reliable D call. The TCR originated in a woman between 40 and 55 years old with Graves' ophthalmopathy. DNA for the CDR3: TGTGCCAGCAGTTACGCGGAGGTCATGAACACTGAAGCTTTCTTT. It is translated as CASSYAEVMNTEAFF.